There are many counts of the clone carrying this T cell receptor (beta chain). Antigen unknown. Trimming took off 4 bases at V and 3 bases at J, with 16 bases between the two ends. The CDR3 sequence is 15 residues long. Germline V CDR1 and CDR2: SGDLS, YYNGEE. This sample was included in a study of T cell repertoires in cytomegalovirus infection. TCRdb re-analysed the reads in MiXCR, keeping a single row per CDR3 protein. The data contain under 150,000 distinct CDR3 sequences, approximately 8.8% of them singletons. Points from the study as a whole: The ex vivo response showed dominance by HLA-C-restricted CMV-specific TCR beta clonotypes.

The specimen was PBMCs. The genes are TRBV9 and TRBJ1-2, with TRBD1 as a possible D gene (6 bases). The TCR was taken from a human donor in good health (CMV status not recorded). Some clones in this sample may be carry-over from other donors' samples. CDR3 amino acids: CASSSADWGHYGYTF. Written as DNA, the CDR3 is TGTGCCAGCAGCTCCGCGGACTGGGGGCACTATGGCTACACCTTC.